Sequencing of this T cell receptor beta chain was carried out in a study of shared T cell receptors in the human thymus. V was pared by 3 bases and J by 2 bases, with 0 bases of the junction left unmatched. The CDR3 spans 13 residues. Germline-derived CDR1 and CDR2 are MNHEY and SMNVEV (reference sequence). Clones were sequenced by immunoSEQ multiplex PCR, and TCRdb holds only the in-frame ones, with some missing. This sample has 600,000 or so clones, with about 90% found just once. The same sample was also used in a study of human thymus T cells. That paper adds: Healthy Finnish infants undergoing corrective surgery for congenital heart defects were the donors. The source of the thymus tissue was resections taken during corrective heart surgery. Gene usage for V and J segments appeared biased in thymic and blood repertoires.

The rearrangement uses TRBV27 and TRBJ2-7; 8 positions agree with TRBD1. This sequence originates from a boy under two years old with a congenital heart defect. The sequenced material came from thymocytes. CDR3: CASSFRGPYEQYF. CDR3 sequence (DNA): TGTGCCAGCAGTTTCAGGGGGCCCTACGAGCAGTACTTC.